The source of this T cell receptor beta chain is a study of blood T cells in healthy people across ages. This clonotype has a count of ten or more. The CDR3 is 14 residues long. Losses at the gene ends were 4 bases for V and 0 bases for J; bases not matched to a gene: 4. Germline V gene sequence: CDR1 SQVTM, CDR2 ANQGSEA. Healthy Caucasians from Russia aged about 6 to 100 served as donors. The second PCR ran roughly 7 to 12 cycles with a sample-barcoded 5' primer and J-beta primers. TCRdb processed the 5' RACE reads anew with MiXCR; each CDR3 protein has one entry. The data contain 750,000 to 1,000,000 distinct CDR3 sequences, 29% of them singletons. The same sample was also studied in work on T cells of mothers and their children. From that report: Donors comprised three healthy Caucasian mothers plus their six children. Regardless of relatedness, pairs show thymic selection shaping TCR recombination output in a similar manner.

The receptor comes from a woman between 40 and 50 years old in good health. This chain uses TRBV29-1 with TRBJ2-3; 7 nucleotides line up with TRBD1. Sequenced: blood. CDR3 amino acids: CSVAPTGSTDTQYF. In DNA, the CDR3 is TGCAGCGTTGCTCCGACAGGGAGCACAGATACGCAGTATTTT.